This entry describes one TCR beta chain. No antigen is known for it. This entry comes from a study of blood T cells in healthy people across ages. Whole-study results and caveats: Among long-lived donors, naive CD4+ cells were more numerous and diversity higher than in aged donors.

Combining a sample-barcoded 5' primer with a J-beta primer mix, a second PCR ran for about 7 to 11 cycles. TCRdb analysed the 5' RACE reads with MiXCR anew, one entry per CDR3 protein. The data show 600,000 or so distinct CDR3 sequences, around 31% seen once. Peripheral blood was drawn, roughly 10 milliliters per donor. Per individual sample, total RNA of at least 5.5 micrograms was extracted. This TCR derives from a woman aged 80 or over in good health. Sequencing was performed on blood.

CDR3 protein: CASSLGGSRQPQHF. The CDR3 DNA reads TGTGCCAGCAGCTTAGGGGGATCTAGACAGCCCCAGCATTTT. This chain uses TRBV7-9 with TRBJ1-5; D is undetermined. The germline CDR1 and CDR2 sequences are SEHNR and FQNEAQ (reference sequence). CDR3 size: 14 residues. The V gene lost 1 base and the J gene lost 7 bases, with 11 bases spanning the gap.